This T cell receptor (beta chain) was identified in a study of T-cell reconstitution after alpha-beta-depleted transplantation in children. Study findings and constraints: Expanded clones from the graft, numbering several hundred, reportedly supplied alpha-beta T cells about two months after transplant.

As concerns this clonotype: Its antigen remains unidentified.

Molecular barcoding with unique molecular identifiers was used for the TCRbeta library. TCRdb ran MiXCR on the PCR reads and lists one entry per CDR3 protein. The sample holds around 300,000 distinct CDR3 sequences; 9.5% to 13% are singletons and the top ten take around 20%. The V end was cut by 6 bases, the J end by 0 bases, with 11 bases between. Germline values: CDR1 MDHEN, CDR2 SYDVKM. The CDR3 loop spans 14 amino acids. The specimen was peripheral blood, collected 180 days after TCRalphabeta/CD19-depleted stem cell transplant. The TCR originated in a male patient aged 2-10 years who had a stem cell transplant for chronic granulomatous disease, so the T cells may come from the graft donor. This chain joins TRBV28 and TRBJ1-1; TRBD1 might be the D (5 bases). The CDR3 bases are TGTGCCAGCAGCCAATTACAGGTGAACACTGAAGCTTTCTTT. Translating it yields CASSQLQVNTEAFF.